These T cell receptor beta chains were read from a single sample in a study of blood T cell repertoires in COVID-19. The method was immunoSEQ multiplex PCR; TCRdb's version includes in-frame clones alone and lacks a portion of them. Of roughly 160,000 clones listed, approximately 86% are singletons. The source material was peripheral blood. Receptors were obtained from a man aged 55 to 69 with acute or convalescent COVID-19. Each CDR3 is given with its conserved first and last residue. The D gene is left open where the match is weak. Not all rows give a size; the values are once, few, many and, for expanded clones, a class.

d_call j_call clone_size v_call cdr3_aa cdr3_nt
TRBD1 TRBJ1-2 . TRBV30 CAWSLPGGSPGYTF TGTGCCTGGAGTCTCCCAGGGGGCTCACCTGGCTACACCTTC
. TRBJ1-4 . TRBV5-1 CASSLGGWATNEKLFF TGCGCCAGCAGCTTGGGGGGCTGGGCAACTAATGAAAAACTGTTTTTT
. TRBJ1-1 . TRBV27 CATQGQRETEAFF TGTGCCACCCAGGGACAAAGAGAGACTGAAGCTTTCTTT
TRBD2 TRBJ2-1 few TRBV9 CASSASSGREEQFF TGTGCCAGCAGCGCCTCTAGCGGGAGAGAAGAGCAGTTCTTC
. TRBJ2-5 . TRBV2 CASTLLAQETQYF TGTGCCAGCACCTTACTAGCACAAGAGACCCAGTACTTC
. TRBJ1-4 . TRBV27 CASRNTGYGEKLFF TGTGCCAGCAGGAATACAGGGTATGGTGAAAAACTGTTTTTT
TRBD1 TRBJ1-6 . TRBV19 CASTRTGNSPLHF TGTGCCAGTACGAGGACAGGCAATTCACCCCTCCACTTT
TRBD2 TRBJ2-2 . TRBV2 CASGLAPNTGELFF TGTGCCAGCGGACTAGCGCCGAACACCGGGGAGCTGTTTTTT
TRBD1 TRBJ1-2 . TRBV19 CASSIRQGDGYTF TGTGCCAGTAGTATCAGGCAGGGGGATGGCTACACCTTC
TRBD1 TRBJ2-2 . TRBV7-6 CASSPGQTSTGELFF TGTGCCAGCAGCCCGGGACAGACAAGCACCGGGGAGCTGTTTTTT
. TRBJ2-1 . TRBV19 CASTSEGVEWNEQFF TGTGCCAGTACCTCAGAGGGGGTTGAGTGGAATGAGCAGTTCTTC
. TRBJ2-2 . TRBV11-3 CASSFDSNTGELFF TGTGCCAGCAGCTTTGACTCAAACACCGGGGAGCTGTTTTTT
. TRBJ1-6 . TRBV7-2 CASSLWSGQGNSPLHF TGTGCCAGCAGCTTATGGTCCGGGCAGGGTAATTCACCCCTCCACTTT
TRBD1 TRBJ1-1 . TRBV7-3 CASSVGGSTEAFF TGTGCCAGCAGCGTAGGGGGCTCGACTGAAGCTTTCTTT
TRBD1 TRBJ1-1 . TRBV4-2 CASSQGHTGGITEAFF TGTGCCAGCAGCCAAGGACATACAGGGGGTATCACTGAAGCTTTCTTT
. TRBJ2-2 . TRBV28 CASSPAGPPAGELFF TGTGCCAGCAGCCCTGCGGGCCCCCCCGCCGGGGAGCTGTTTTTT
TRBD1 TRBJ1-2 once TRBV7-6 CASSPTGGGLNYGYTF TGTGCCAGCAGTCCGACAGGGGGGGGCCTTAACTATGGCTACACCTTC
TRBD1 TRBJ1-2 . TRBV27 CASSLYGGQGAHGYTF TGTGCCAGCAGTTTATATGGGGGCCAGGGGGCTCATGGCTACACCTTC
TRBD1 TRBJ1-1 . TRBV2 CASSPAGGWSLTEAFF TGTGCCAGCAGCCCCGCAGGGGGCTGGTCGCTCACTGAAGCTTTCTTT
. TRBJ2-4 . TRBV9 CASSPRTTVPNF TGTGCCAGCAGCCCGCGGACAACCGTCCCCAACTTC
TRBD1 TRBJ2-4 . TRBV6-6 CASSYEGQGARGIQYF TGTGCCAGCAGTTACGAAGGACAGGGGGCGCGAGGCATTCAGTACTTC
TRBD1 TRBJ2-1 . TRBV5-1 CASSVRGQGANNEQFF TGCGCCAGCAGCGTACGGGGACAGGGGGCGAACAATGAGCAGTTCTTC
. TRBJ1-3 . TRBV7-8 CASSALGGRSGNTIYF TGTGCCAGCAGCGCCCTGGGCGGGAGATCTGGAAACACCATATATTTT
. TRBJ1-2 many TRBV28 CASSINLGKYTF TGTGCCAGCAGTATCAACCTCGGGAAATACACCTTC
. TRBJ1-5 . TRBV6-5 CASSPTPGGRQPQHF TGTGCCAGCAGCCCAACCCCCGGGGGGCGGCAGCCCCAGCATTTT
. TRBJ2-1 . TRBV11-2 CASSLVRGIYNEQFF TGTGCCAGCAGCTTAGTCAGGGGAATATACAATGAGCAGTTCTTC
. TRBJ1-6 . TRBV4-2 CASSRPSGHSYNSPLHF TGTGCCAGCAGCCGACCTTCAGGACATTCCTATAATTCACCCCTCCACTTT
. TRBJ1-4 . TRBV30 CAWSYRNRGTNEKLFF TGTGCCTGGAGTTATAGGAATAGAGGAACTAATGAAAAACTGTTTTTT
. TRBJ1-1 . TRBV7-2 CASSLRGNTEAFF TGTGCCAGCAGCTTAAGGGGGAACACTGAAGCTTTCTTT
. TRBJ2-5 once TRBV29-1 CSVEHHRWETQYF TGCAGCGTAGAACATCACCGGTGGGAGACCCAGTACTTC
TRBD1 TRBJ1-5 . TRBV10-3 CAISEPDRGPQHF TGTGCCATCAGTGAGCCGGACAGGGGGCCCCAGCATTTT